A selection of T cell receptor beta chains follows, all from one sample in a study of cytomegalovirus exposure and HLA in healthy donors. The table came from immunoSEQ multiplex PCR; TCRdb's copy has only in-frame clones and leaves some out. The sample lists 100,000 to 140,000 clones; 81% were seen once. Sequencing used PBMCs. The origin of the receptors is a man younger than 45 in good health and CMV-seronegative. Both conserved end residues are part of each CDR3. The D gene is left open where the match is weak.

DNA: TGCAGCGTCGTGGGGGCGACCGGCGTCAGGGTGGGTACAGAGACCCAGTACTTC
CDR3: CSVVGATGVRVGTETQYF
D: NA
V: TRBV29-1
J: TRBJ2-5

DNA: TGTGCCAGCAGTCGCGGACAGGGCCGACAAGAGACCCAGTACTTC
CDR3: CASSRGQGRQETQYF
D: TRBD1
V: TRBV2
J: TRBJ2-5

DNA: TGTGCCAGCAGCTTTTGGGGGGGGTCGAAGAATGAGCAGTTCTTC
CDR3: CASSFWGGSKNEQFF
D: TRBD2
V: TRBV28
J: TRBJ2-1

DNA: TGTGCCAGCAGCGGAGGGTGGGGCGGGCCCCAGCATTTT
CDR3: CASSGGWGGPQHF
D: NA
V: TRBV7-9
J: TRBJ1-5

DNA: TGTGCCAGCAGTGGGGGGGGCATCAATCAGCCCCAGCATTTT
CDR3: CASSGGGINQPQHF
D: NA
V: TRBV9
J: TRBJ1-5

DNA: TGTGCCAGCGGGGAGGCGGGGCGGGCGTCCTACGAGCAGTACTTC
CDR3: CASGEAGRASYEQYF
D: NA
V: TRBV5-6
J: TRBJ2-7

DNA: TGTGCCAGCAGCTCGGTGAGGGAGTCGACCCAGTACTTC
CDR3: CASSSVRESTQYF
D: NA
V: TRBV7-6
J: TRBJ2-5

DNA: TGCGCCAGCAGCTTACAGGGAAGGGCTAGCACAGATACGCAGTATTTT
CDR3: CASSLQGRASTDTQYF
D: NA
V: TRBV5-1
J: TRBJ2-3

DNA: TGTGCCAGCAGCTTAGTCCGAGGGAGGGCCAACGTCCTGACTTTC
CDR3: CASSLVRGRANVLTF
D: NA
V: TRBV7-2
J: TRBJ2-6

DNA: TGCGCCAGCAGCGAAGGACAGGGTATTTTGACTGAAGCTTTCTTT
CDR3: CASSEGQGILTEAFF
D: TRBD1
V: TRBV5-1
J: TRBJ1-1

DNA: TGTGCCAGCAGTTTTGTTACAGCTAATTCACCCCTCCACTTT
CDR3: CASSFVTANSPLHF
D: NA
V: TRBV28
J: TRBJ1-6

DNA: TGTGCCTGGAGGCGGGGAGCGGCGGATACGCAGTATTTT
CDR3: CAWRRGAADTQYF
D: NA
V: TRBV30
J: TRBJ2-3

DNA: TGTGCCAGCAGCTTATTTTCCTCCACAAATGAGCAGTTCTTC
CDR3: CASSLFSSTNEQFF
D: NA
V: TRBV7-8
J: TRBJ2-1

DNA: TGTGCCAGCAGCCTAACAGGGCCTGGGGGCTACGAGCAGTACTTC
CDR3: CASSLTGPGGYEQYF
D: NA
V: TRBV27
J: TRBJ2-7